These 27 T cell receptor beta chains share one sample of origin, sequenced in a study of Ad26.COV2.S vaccination and SARS-CoV-2 variants. Assay: immunoSEQ multiplex PCR; the TCRdb copy retains only in-frame clones and omits some. The table records fewer than 600,000 clones, roughly nine tenths of them present only once. Stated treatment: around 19 received Ad26.COV2.S at low or high dose, single or two shots; about five received placebo; per-sample allocation not given. Day 63 after the first injection of vaccine or placebo was the sampling time. The input for sequencing was peripheral blood, taken in a trial of Ad26.COV2.S vaccine versus placebo. These receptors all come from a person aged 18-60 years who received the Ad26.COV2.S COVID-19 vaccine or a placebo.

The V call is TRBV6-5, the J call TRBJ1-2, with 7 bases matching TRBD1. Germline lookup yields CDR1 MNHEY and CDR2 SVGAGI. This CDR3 region has 11 residues. V shed 6 bases, J shed 8 bases, and the junction held 3 bases outside the gene matches. In nucleotides, the CDR3 is TGTGCCAGCAGCCAGGGGGTCGGCTACACCTTC. Translation gives CASSQGVGYTF.

The CDR3 here is CASSEGQYKAFF. Written as DNA, the CDR3 is TGTGCCAGCAGTGAAGGACAGTACAAAGCTTTCTTT. The chain combines TRBV2 with TRBJ1-1, with TRBD1 as a possible D gene (5 bases). The V gene's germline CDR1 is SNHLY and CDR2 FYNNEI. The CDR3 loop spans 12 amino acids. Trimming pared 1 base from V and 9 bases from J, leaving 9 bases between.

The chain couples TRBV14 to TRBJ1-1; no firm D call. Germline V lookup: CDR1 SGHDN, CDR2 FVKESK. The CDR3 is 15 amino acids. V gave up 1 base and J gave up 1 base, with 10 bases separating them. The CDR3 sequence is CASSQVSGQNTEAFF. CDR3 bases: TGTGCCAGCAGCCAAGTCTCGGGCCAGAACACTGAAGCTTTCTTT.

This clone was picked up one time. This sequence joins TRBV11-2 and TRBJ2-3; perhaps TRBD1 as D (5 bases). The CDR3 runs 15 residues. Trimming pared 6 bases from V and 2 bases from J, leaving 15 bases between. CDR1 is SGHAT and CDR2 is FQNNGV in the germline V gene. DNA of the CDR3: TGTGCCAGCAGTAATTTCAGGGCCTTCACAGATACGCAGTATTTT. Translation gives CASSNFRAFTDTQYF.

This clone was counted once. This rearrangement joins TRBV29-1 to TRBJ2-5; no definite D call. The germline V gene encodes CDR1 SQVTM and CDR2 ANQGSEA. The CDR3 has 11 amino acids. V lost 4 bases and J 0 bases, leaving 3 bases between the germline ends. Written as DNA, the CDR3 is TGCAGCGTTGGGGACCAAGAGACCCAGTACTTC. Translation gives CSVGDQETQYF. The whole variable domain, filled in from reference TRBV29-1 and TRBJ2-5, reads SAVISQKPSRDICQRGTSLTIQCQVDSQVTMMFWYRQQPGQSLTLIATANQGSEATYESGFVIDKFPISRPNLTFSTLTVSNMSPEDSSIYLCSVGDQETQYFGPGTRLLVL.

The chain carries TRBV11-2 and TRBJ1-1; D perhaps matches TRBD1 (5 bases). CDR1 SGHAT and CDR2 FQNNGV come from the germline V gene. The CDR3 length is 19 residues. Between the trimmed V and J ends, which lost 0 bases and 0 bases, there was a span of 20 bases. CDR3 region: CASSLEGWSGISVNTEAFF. As DNA, the CDR3 is TGTGCCAGCAGCTTAGAAGGTTGGTCAGGGATTTCAGTGAACACTGAAGCTTTCTTT.

This clone has a single count. V gene TRBV30 combines with J gene TRBJ2-1; weak D call: TRBD2 (5 bases). Trimming removed 6 bases from V and 3 bases from J, with 9 bases in between. The CDR3 has 12 amino acids. Germline V lookup: CDR1 GTSNPN, CDR2 SVGIG (reference sequence). CDR3 protein: CACLLVYNEQFF. The CDR3 DNA reads as TGTGCCTGCCTACTAGTCTACAATGAGCAGTTCTTC.

The chain has TRBV9 and TRBJ2-2; 8 bases line up with TRBD2. With V trimmed by 1 base and J by 5 bases, 4 bases remained unmatched. The V gene's germline CDR1 is SGDLS and CDR2 YYNGEE. This CDR3 is built from 15 residues. The CDR3 protein is CASSVSGLATGELFF. The CDR3 region has the DNA TGTGCCAGCAGCGTATCCGGACTAGCAACCGGGGAGCTGTTTTTT. The variable domain in full, completed from reference TRBV9 and TRBJ2-2, reads DSGVTQTPKHLITATGQRVTLRCSPRSGDLSVYWYQQSLDQGLQFLIQYYNGEERAKGNILERFSAQQFPDLHSELNLSSLELGDSALYFCASSVSGLATGELFFGEGSRLTVL.

V usage is TRBV2 and J usage is TRBJ2-7; D remains ambiguous. This CDR3 contains 12 residues. The V and J ends lost 7 bases and 3 bases respectively, with 10 bases between them. Germline values: CDR1 SNHLY, CDR2 FYNNEI. The CDR3 loop reads CASITTRYEQYF. For the CDR3, the DNA is TGTGCCAGCATCACGACTCGCTACGAGCAGTACTTC. Filled out from reference TRBV2 and TRBJ2-7, the complete variable domain reads EPEVTQTPSHQVTQMGQEVILRCVPISNHLYFYWYRQILGQKVEFLVSFYNNEISEKSEIFDDQFSVERPDGSNFTLKIRSTKLEDSAMYFCASITTRYEQYFGPGTRLTVT.

V is TRBV4-3 and J is TRBJ2-1, with 7 bases aligning to TRBD2. Germline V lookup: CDR1 LGHNA, CDR2 YSLEER. This CDR3 is built from 17 residues. V gave up 1 base and J gave up 7 bases; unmatched junction bases: 13. As DNA, the CDR3 is TGCGCCAGCAGCCAAGTATCGGACACCCGGGGGGAGAATGAGCAGTTCTTC. Translating it yields CASSQVSDTRGENEQFF.

The J gene is TRBJ2-2, the V gene TRBV7-2; 8 bases are shared with TRBD2. J was trimmed by 6 bases and V by 2 bases; bases with no gene match: 5. This CDR3 region has 15 residues. The germline gives CDR1 SGHTA, CDR2 FQGNSA. The CDR3 DNA reads TGTGCCAGCAGCTTACAGCGGGAGTTCTCCGGGGAGCTGTTTTTT. Its protein product is CASSLQREFSGELFF.

This CDR3 is CASSFEGNSYEQYF. The DNA of the CDR3 is TGTGCCAGCAGCTTCGAGGGGAACTCCTACGAGCAGTACTTC. The chain recombines TRBV7-9 with TRBJ2-7; perhaps D is TRBD1 or TRBD2 (5 bases each). The ends were cut back, 3 bases at V and 0 bases at J, with 9 bases in the middle. The CDR3 has 14 residues. Per the germline V gene, CDR1 is SEHNR and CDR2 is FQNEAQ (reference sequence).

The CDR3 here is CASSLATGAGAYEQYF. In nucleotides, the CDR3 is TGCGCCAGCAGCTTGGCTACAGGGGCGGGGGCCTACGAGCAGTACTTC. The J gene is TRBJ2-7, the V gene TRBV5-1; either TRBD1 or TRBD2 may supply D (7 bases each). This CDR3 is built from 16 residues. Trimming took off 0 bases at V and 2 bases at J, with 15 bases between the two ends. Germline V CDR1 and CDR2: SGHRS, YFSETQ.

A few counts support this clone. The CDR3: CASSFLSGARNQPQHF. CDR3 nucleotide sequence: TGTGCCAGCAGTTTTCTGAGCGGGGCCCGCAATCAGCCCCAGCATTTT. The chain combines TRBV28 with TRBJ1-5, with D tentatively TRBD1 (5 bases). Trimming cost V 3 bases and J 2 bases, with 14 bases left between them. Germline V gives CDR1 MDHEN, CDR2 SYDVKM. The CDR3 spans 16 residues. The complete variable domain, with remaining parts taken from reference TRBV28 and TRBJ1-5, reads DVKVTQSSRYLVKRTGEKVFLECVQDMDHENMFWYRQDPGLGLRLIYFSYDVKMKEKGDIPEGYSVSREKKERFSLILESASTNQTSMYLCASSFLSGARNQPQHFGDGTRLSIL.

CDR3 coding DNA: TGTGCCAGCAGTGGACAGCTACTTACCTACGAGCAGTACTTC. Its protein is CASSGQLLTYEQYF. The rearrangement joins TRBV2 to TRBJ2-7; D possibly corresponds to TRBD1 (5 bases). V was cut by 4 bases and J by 2 bases, with 12 bases left in between. The CDR3 runs 14 residues. Germline V gene lookup returns CDR1 SNHLY and CDR2 FYNNEI.

About this clone itself: This sample includes further DNA sequences coding for the same CDR3. The gene calls are TRBV7-3 and TRBJ2-1, with TRBD1 matching over 9 bases. V was clipped by 5 bases and J by 1 base; unmatched bases: 3. The CDR3 runs to 15 residues. Germline V lookup: CDR1 SGHTA, CDR2 FQGTGA. Written as DNA, the CDR3 is TGTGCCAGCAGCCCCGGACAGGGGTCCTACAATGAGCAGTTCTTC. This gives the protein CASSPGQGSYNEQFF.

This clone was recorded once. The chain employs TRBV4-1 and TRBJ1-2, with D possibly TRBD1 on 6 matching bases. Germline V gene lookup returns CDR1 MGHRA and CDR2 YSYEKL. This CDR3 is 18 amino acids long. V was clipped by 3 bases and J by 2 bases, with 22 bases between them. The CDR3 DNA sequence: TGCGCCAGCAGCCACGTAGGAAGGGGGGCTGACGGGAACTATGGCTACACCTTC. Residues: CASSHVGRGADGNYGYTF.

The V gene is TRBV6-5, the J gene TRBJ1-3, with D unclear. The CDR3 length is 14 residues. Germline-derived CDR1 and CDR2 are MNHEY and SVGAGI. V was clipped by 9 bases and J by 0 bases, with 12 bases between them. CDR3 loop: CASATAVSGNTIYF. The CDR3 DNA sequence: TGTGCCAGTGCTACAGCCGTCTCTGGAAACACCATATATTTT.

The chain recombines TRBV28 with TRBJ2-7; no reliable D call. V lost 5 bases and J lost 3, with 11 bases in between. The CDR3 sequence is 13 residues long. Germline CDR1 is MDHEN and CDR2 is SYDVKM. CDR3 nucleotide sequence: TGTGCCAGCAGTCCGGCCCCGCTCTACGAGCAGTACTTC. It encodes CASSPAPLYEQYF. Based on the CDR3 plus reference TRBV28 and TRBJ2-7, the full variable domain is DVKVTQSSRYLVKRTGEKVFLECVQDMDHENMFWYRQDPGLGLRLIYFSYDVKMKEKGDIPEGYSVSREKKERFSLILESASTNQTSMYLCASSPAPLYEQYFGPGTRLTVT.

This chain connects TRBV3-1 (or the pseudogene TRBV3-2) to TRBJ1-2; 9 bases agree with TRBD1. CDR3 size: 14 residues. Losses at the gene ends were 4 bases for V and 5 bases for J; bases not matched to a gene: 5. Germline V CDR1 and CDR2: LGHDT, YNNKEL (reference sequence). The DNA for the CDR3 is TGTGCCAGCAGCCGCCGGGACAGGGTTTATGGCTACACCTTC. This sequence encodes CASSRRDRVYGYTF.

This chain joins TRBV5-1 and TRBJ2-7; 7 bases agree with TRBD1. The V segment lost 1 base and the J segment 3 bases; nucleotides outside the gene matches: 4. Germline CDR1 and CDR2: SGHRS and YFSETQ. The CDR3 spans 14 residues. The CDR3 bases are TGCGCCAGCAGCTTGTCGGGACAGAACTACGAGCAGTACTTC. It codes for CASSLSGQNYEQYF.

This clone was recorded a few times. V usage is TRBV19 and J usage is TRBJ2-7; D not resolved. CDR1 is LNHDA and CDR2 is SQIVND in the germline V gene (reference sequence). Trimming left V 2 bases short and J 1 base short, with 15 bases between. CDR3 length equals 16 residues. In nucleotides, the CDR3 is TGTGCCAGTAGTATAACCCCAGGAACGGGTTCCTACGAGCAGTACTTC. This translates into CASSITPGTGSYEQYF.

J is TRBJ1-1 and V is TRBV21-1; TRBD1 is the table's D call, not checked against the DNA. TRBV21-1 is a documented pseudogene. This CDR3 comprises 17 residues. The CDR3 loop is CASSKRPGHRHWAEAFF. For the CDR3, the DNA is TGTGCCAGCAGCAAACGTCCGGGACACCGGCATTGGGCTGAAGCTTTCTTT.

The chain joins TRBV15 to TRBJ2-2; tentative D call: TRBD2 (5 bases). This CDR3 has 17 amino acids. The V end lost 1 base, the J end lost 6 bases, and 18 bases lay between the germline ends. The germline gives CDR1 LNHNV, CDR2 YYDKDF (reference sequence). CDR3 region: CATSRGGRGILPGELFF. Here the CDR3 DNA reads TGTGCCACCAGCAGAGGGGGTCGAGGGATTCTGCCCGGGGAGCTGTTTTTT.

The chain employs TRBV7-6 and TRBJ2-1; 8 bases match TRBD2. There are 16 residues in the CDR3. The germline V gene encodes CDR1 SGHVS and CDR2 FNYEAQ. V gave up 1 base and J gave up 4 bases; unmatched junction bases: 6. The CDR3 spells CASSLGGGGFYNEQFF. The CDR3 region has the DNA TGTGCCAGCAGCTTAGGCGGCGGGGGGTTTTACAATGAGCAGTTCTTC.

The chain is built from TRBV19 and TRBJ1-3; D is uncertain. Looked up from germline, CDR1 is LNHDA and CDR2 is SQIVND (reference sequence). This CDR3 is 14 amino acids long. V was cut by 7 bases and J by 7 bases, with 17 bases left in between. The chain's CDR3 is CASTRTGPGNTIYF. The CDR3 coding sequence is TGTGCCAGTACCCGAACGGGCCCCGGGAACACCATATATTTT.

J is TRBJ2-7 and V is TRBV11-2; unclear D gene. The CDR3 is 14 residues long. Trimming removed 0 bases at V and 5 bases at J, with 11 bases between. Germline V lookup: CDR1 SGHAT, CDR2 FQNNGV. As DNA, the CDR3 is TGTGCCAGCAGCTTAGATCCGGTCGGCAACGAGCAGTACTTC. It encodes CASSLDPVGNEQYF. Complete variable domain (other parts from reference TRBV11-2 and TRBJ2-7): EAGVAQSPRYKIIEKRQSVAFWCNPISGHATLYWYQQILGQGPKLLIQFQNNGVVDDSQLPKDRFSAERLKGVDSTLKIQPAKLEDSAVYLCASSLDPVGNEQYFGPGTRLTVT.